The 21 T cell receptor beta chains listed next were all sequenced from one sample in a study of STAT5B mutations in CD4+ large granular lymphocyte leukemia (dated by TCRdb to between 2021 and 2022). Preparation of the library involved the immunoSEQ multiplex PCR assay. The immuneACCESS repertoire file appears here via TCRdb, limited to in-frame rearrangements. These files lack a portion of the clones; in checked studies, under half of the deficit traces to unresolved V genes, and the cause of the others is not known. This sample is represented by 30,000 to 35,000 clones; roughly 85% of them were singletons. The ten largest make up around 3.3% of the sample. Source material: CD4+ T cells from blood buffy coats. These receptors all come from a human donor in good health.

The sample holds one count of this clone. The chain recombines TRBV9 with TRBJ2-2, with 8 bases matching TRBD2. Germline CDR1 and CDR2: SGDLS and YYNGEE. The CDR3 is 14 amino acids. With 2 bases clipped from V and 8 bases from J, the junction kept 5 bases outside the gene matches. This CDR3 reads CASSVGTSGGELFF. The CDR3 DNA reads TGTGCCAGCAGCGTCGGGACTAGTGGGGGGGAGCTGTTTTTT.

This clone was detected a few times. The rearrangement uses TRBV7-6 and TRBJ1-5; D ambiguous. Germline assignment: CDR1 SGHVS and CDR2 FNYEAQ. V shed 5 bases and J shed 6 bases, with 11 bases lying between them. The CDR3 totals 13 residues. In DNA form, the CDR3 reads TGTGCCAGCAGCCCCGGGATGGGTCAGCCCCAGCATTTT. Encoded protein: CASSPGMGQPQHF.

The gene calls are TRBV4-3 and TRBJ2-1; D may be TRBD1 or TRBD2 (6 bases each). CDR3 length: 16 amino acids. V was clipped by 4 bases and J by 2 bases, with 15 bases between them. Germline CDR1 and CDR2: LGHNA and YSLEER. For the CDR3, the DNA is TGCGCCAGCAGCCCAAGACGGGGGCTCACCTACAATGAGCAGTTCTTC. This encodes CASSPRRGLTYNEQFF.

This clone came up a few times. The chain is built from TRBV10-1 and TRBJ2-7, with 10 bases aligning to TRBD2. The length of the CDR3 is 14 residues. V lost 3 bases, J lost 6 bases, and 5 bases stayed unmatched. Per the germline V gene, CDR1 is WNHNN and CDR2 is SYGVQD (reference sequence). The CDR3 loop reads CASSDGLAGVEQYF. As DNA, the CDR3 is TGCGCCAGCAGTGATGGGCTAGCGGGAGTCGAGCAGTACTTC.

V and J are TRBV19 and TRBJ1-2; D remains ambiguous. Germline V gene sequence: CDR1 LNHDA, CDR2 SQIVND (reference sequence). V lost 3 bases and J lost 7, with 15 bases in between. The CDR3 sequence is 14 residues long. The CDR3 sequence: CASSIIGGSGGYTF. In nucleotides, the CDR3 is TGTGCCAGTAGTATCATCGGCGGTAGTGGTGGCTACACCTTC.

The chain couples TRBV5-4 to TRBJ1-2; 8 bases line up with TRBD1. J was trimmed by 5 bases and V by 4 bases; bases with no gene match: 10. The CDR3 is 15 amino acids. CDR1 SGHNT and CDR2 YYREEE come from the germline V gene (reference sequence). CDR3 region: CASSAPDRDEYGYTF. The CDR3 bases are TGTGCCAGCAGCGCCCCGGACAGGGACGAATATGGCTACACCTTC.

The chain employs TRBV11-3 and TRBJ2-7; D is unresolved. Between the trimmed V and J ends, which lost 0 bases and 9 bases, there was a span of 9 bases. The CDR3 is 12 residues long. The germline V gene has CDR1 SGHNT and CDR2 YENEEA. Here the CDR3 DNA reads TGTGCCAGCAGCTTAGACCCCCCGGGGCAGTACTTC. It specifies CASSLDPPGQYF.

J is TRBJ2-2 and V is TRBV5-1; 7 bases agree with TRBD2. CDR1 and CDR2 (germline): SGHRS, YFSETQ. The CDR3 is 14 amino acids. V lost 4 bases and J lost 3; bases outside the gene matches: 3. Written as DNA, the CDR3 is TGCGCCAGCAGCAGCGGGACCGACACCGGGGAGCTGTTTTTT. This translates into CASSSGTDTGELFF.

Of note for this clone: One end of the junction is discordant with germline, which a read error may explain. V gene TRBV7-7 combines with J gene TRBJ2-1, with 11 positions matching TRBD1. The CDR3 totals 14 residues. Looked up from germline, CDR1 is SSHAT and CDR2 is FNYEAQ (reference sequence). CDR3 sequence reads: CASSLGQGAREQFF. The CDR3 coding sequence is TGTGCTAGCAGCTTAGGACAGGGGGCGCGGGAGCAGTTCTTC.

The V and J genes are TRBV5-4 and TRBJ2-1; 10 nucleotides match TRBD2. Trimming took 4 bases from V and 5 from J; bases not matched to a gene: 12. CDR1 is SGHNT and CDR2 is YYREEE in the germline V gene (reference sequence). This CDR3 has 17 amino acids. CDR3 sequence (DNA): TGTGCCAGCAGCATAGACACCACTAGCGGGATACACAATGAGCAGTTCTTC. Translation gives CASSIDTTSGIHNEQFF.

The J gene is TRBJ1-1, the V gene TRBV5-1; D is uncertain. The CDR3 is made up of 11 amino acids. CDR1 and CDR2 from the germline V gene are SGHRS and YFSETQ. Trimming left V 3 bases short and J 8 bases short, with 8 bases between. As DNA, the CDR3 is TGCGCCAGCAGCTACGACGGAGAAGCTTTCTTT. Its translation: CASSYDGEAFF.

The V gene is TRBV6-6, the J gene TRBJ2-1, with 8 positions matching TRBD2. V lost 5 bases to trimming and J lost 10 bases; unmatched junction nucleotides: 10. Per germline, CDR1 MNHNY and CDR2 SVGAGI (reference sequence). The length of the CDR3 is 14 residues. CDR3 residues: CASSQPGLVQEQFF. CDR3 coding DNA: TGTGCCAGCAGTCAGCCGGGACTAGTTCAAGAGCAGTTCTTC.

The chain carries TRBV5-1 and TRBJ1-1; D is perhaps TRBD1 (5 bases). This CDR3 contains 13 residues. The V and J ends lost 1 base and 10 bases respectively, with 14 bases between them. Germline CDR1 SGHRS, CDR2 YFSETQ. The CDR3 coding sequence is TGCGCCAGCAGCTTGAGTTCAGGGATAGGAGCTTTCTTT. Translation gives CASSLSSGIGAFF.

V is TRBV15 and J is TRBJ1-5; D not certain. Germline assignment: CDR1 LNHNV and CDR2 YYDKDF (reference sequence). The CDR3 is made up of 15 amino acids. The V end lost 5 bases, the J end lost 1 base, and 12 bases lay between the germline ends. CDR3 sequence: CATSSFGVSNQPQHF. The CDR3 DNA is TGTGCCACCAGCTCTTTCGGGGTGAGCAATCAGCCCCAGCATTTT.

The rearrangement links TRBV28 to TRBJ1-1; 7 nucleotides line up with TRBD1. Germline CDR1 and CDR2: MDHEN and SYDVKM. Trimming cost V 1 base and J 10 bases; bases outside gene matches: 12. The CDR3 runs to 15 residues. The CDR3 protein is CASSLSPARTGSAFF. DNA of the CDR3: TGTGCCAGCAGTTTATCCCCAGCTCGGACAGGTTCAGCTTTCTTT.

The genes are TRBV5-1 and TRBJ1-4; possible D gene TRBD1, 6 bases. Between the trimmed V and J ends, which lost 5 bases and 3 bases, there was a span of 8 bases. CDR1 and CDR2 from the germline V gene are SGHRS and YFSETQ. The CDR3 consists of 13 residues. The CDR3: CASRGGPNEKLFF. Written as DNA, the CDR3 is TGCGCCAGCAGAGGGGGACCTAATGAAAAACTGTTTTTT.

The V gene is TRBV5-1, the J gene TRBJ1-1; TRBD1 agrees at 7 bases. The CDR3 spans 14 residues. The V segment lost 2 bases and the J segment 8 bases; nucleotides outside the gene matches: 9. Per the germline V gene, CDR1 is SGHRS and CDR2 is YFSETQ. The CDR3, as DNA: TGCGCCAGCAGCTTCCTTACAGGGGCCCCAGAAGCTTTCTTT. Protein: CASSFLTGAPEAFF. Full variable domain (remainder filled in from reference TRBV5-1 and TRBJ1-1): KAGVTQTPRYLIKTRGQQVTLSCSPISGHRSVSWYQQTPGQGLQFLFEYFSETQRNKGNFPGRFSGRQFSNSRSEMNVSTLELGDSALYLCASSFLTGAPEAFFGQGTRLTVV.

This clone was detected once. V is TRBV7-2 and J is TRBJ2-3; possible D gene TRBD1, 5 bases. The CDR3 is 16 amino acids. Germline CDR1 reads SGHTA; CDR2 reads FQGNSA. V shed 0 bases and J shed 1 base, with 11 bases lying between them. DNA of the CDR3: TGTGCCAGCAGCTTAGCCCAATTGACAGGCACAGATACGCAGTATTTT. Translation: CASSLAQLTGTDTQYF. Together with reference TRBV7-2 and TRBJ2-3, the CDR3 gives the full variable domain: GAGVSQSPSNKVTEKGKDVELRCDPISGHTALYWYRQSLGQGLEFLIYFQGNSAPDKSGLPSDRFSAERTGGSVSTLTIQRTQQEDSAVYLCASSLAQLTGTDTQYFGPGTRLTVL.

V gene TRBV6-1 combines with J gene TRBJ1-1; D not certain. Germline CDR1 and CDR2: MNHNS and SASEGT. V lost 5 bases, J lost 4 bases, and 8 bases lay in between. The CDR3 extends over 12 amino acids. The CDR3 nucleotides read TGTGCCAGCAGTACCGGGGTCACTGAAGCTTTCTTT. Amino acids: CASSTGVTEAFF.

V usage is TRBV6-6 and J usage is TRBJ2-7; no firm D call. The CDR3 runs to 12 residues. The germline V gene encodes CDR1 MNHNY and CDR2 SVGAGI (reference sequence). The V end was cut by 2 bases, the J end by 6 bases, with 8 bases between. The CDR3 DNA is TGTGCCAGCAGTTACACGAAGGGCGAGCAGTACTTC. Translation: CASSYTKGEQYF.

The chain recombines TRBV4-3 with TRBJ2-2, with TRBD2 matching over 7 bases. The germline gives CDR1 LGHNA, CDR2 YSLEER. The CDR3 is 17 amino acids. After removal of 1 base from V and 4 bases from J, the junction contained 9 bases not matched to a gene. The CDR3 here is CASSQGGASGLTGELFF. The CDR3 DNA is TGCGCCAGCAGCCAAGGCGGAGCTAGCGGCCTCACCGGGGAGCTGTTTTTT.